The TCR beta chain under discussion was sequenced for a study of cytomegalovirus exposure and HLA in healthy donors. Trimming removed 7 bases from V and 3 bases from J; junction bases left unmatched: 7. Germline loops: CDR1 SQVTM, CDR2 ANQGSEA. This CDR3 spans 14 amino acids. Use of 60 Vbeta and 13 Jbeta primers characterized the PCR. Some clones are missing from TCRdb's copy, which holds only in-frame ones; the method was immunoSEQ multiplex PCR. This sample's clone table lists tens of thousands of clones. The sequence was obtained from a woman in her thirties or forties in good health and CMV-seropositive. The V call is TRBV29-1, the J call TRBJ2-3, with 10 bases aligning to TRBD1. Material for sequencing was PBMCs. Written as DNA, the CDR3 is TGCAGCGCCTCCTGGACAGGGGGTACAGATACGCAGTATTTT. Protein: CSASWTGGTDTQYF.